Included here is one T cell receptor (beta chain) sequence, with context. Its antigen remains unidentified. The source of the sample is a study of T cells in Graves' hyperthyroidism and ophthalmopathy. Study-wide results and caveats: Using 13 V-J features, a model discriminated ophthalmopathy from stable hyperthyroidism. Ophthalmopathy, as predicted by the model, came a median around 6.7 months after the prediction. Blood also held most thyroid clonotypes expanded beyond 0.001.

This CDR3 has 13 amino acids. Germline-derived CDR1 and CDR2 are KGHDR and SFDVKD. Trimming cost V 5 bases and J 3 bases, with 9 bases left between them. There were TCR beta CDR3 regions amplified from RNA transcripts. Initially, a first-round RT-PCR of the TCR CDR3 employed the HTBI primer set. TCRdb re-derived calls from the multiplex PCR reads in MiXCR, one entry per CDR3 protein. The data show about 96,000 distinct CDR3 sequences, around 50% seen once. Newly diagnosed hyperthyroidism, duration under 2 months, in patients aged 18 to 65. The TCR was taken from a middle-aged woman with Graves' hyperthyroidism. The sample taken for sequencing was blood. The chain couples TRBV24-1 to TRBJ1-1, with a weak D call TRBD1 (6 bases). The DNA of the CDR3 is TGTGCCACCAGTGCCCAGGGGTACACTGAAGCTTTCTTT. This encodes CATSAQGYTEAFF.